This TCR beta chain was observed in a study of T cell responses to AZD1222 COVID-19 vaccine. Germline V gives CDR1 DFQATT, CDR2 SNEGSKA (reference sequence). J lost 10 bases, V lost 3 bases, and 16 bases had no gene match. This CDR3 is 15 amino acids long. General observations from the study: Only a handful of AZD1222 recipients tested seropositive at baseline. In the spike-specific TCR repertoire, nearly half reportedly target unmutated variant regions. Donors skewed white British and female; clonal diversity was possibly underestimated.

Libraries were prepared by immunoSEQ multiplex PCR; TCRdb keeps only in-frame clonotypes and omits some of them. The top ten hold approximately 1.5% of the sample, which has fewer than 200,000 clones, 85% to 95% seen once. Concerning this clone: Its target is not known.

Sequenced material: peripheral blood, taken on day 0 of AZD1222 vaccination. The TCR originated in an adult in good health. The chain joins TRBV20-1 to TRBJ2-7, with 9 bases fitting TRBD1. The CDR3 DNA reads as TGCAGTGCTAGTCACCCTCCGGGACAGGGTCGTGTTCAGTACTTC. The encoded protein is CSASHPPGQGRVQYF.